The present T cell receptor beta chain was sequenced within a study of blood T cells in healthy people across ages. Study information: In model experiments, template switching was able to capture about one barcoded beta molecule for every two T cells that were present.

Broader study findings: Estimated diversity that came from one million T cells was considered an underestimate. Fewer expanded clones and more diversity marked long-lived versus aged donors.

Primed by a sample-barcoded 5' primer and a J-beta primer mix, a second PCR proceeded for 7 to 11 cycles. A single record per CDR3 protein comes from TCRdb applying MiXCR to the 5' RACE reads. The sample carries 1.5 million to 2 million distinct CDR3 sequences, 28% recorded once. In its sample, this clonotype was seen once. Its antigen is unknown. The V end lost 3 bases, the J end lost 13 bases, and 28 bases lay between the germline ends. CDR3 size: 16 residues. Germline CDR1 reads SQVTM; CDR2 reads ANQGSEA. The source material was blood. V is TRBV29-1 and J is TRBJ2-4; tentative D call: TRBD2 (6 bases). This clonotype was sampled from a woman younger than 45 in good health. Here the CDR3 reads CSVESEGKSPYNEQYF. In DNA form, the CDR3 reads TGCAGCGTTGAGTCGGAGGGAAAGAGCCCCTACAATGAGCAGTACTTC.